These 18 T cell receptor beta chains originate from one sample sequenced in a study of cytomegalovirus exposure and HLA in healthy donors listed by TCRdb under 2017. Libraries were built with the immunoSEQ multiplex PCR assay. A mixture of 60 forward primers for TCR Vbeta segments and 13 reverse primers for TCR Jbeta segments was used in the multiplex PCR. Imported from immuneACCESS, the table was reduced by TCRdb to in-frame sequences with V and J called. These copies leave out some clones; in studies compared against another copy, an unresolved V gene accounts for under half, and the cause of the remainder is not known. Within this sample are roughly 120,000 clones, with around 74% of them counted one time only. The biggest ten clones account for approximately 30% of the sample. The sequencing sample was made of PBMCs. These receptors originate from a man aged 55 to 70 in good health and CMV-seropositive.

The rearrangement links TRBV18 to TRBJ2-7; D uncertain. In germline, CDR1 is KGHSH, CDR2 LQKENI. The germline V and J ends were trimmed by 6 bases and 0 bases, with 9 bases remaining between them. There are 13 residues in the CDR3. The CDR3: CASSLLSSYEQYF. Written as DNA, the CDR3 is TGTGCCAGCTCCCTTCTTAGCTCCTACGAGCAGTACTTC.

This clone was counted between two and nine times. This rearrangement joins TRBV7-9 to TRBJ1-4; unclear D gene. CDR1 and CDR2 (germline): SEHNR, FQNEAQ (reference sequence). V was clipped by 1 base and J by 4 bases, with 7 bases between them. The CDR3 spans 14 residues. The CDR3 region is CASSLGQNNEKLFF. CDR3 coding DNA: TGTGCCAGCAGCTTAGGGCAGAATAATGAAAAACTGTTTTTT.

The V and J genes are TRBV7-9 and TRBJ1-1; 8 bases align to TRBD1. This CDR3 region has 14 residues. Unmatched junction bases numbered 5, after V lost 5 bases and J lost 3 bases. The V gene's germline CDR1 is SEHNR and CDR2 FQNEAQ (reference sequence). CDR3 loop: CASSNRGADTEAFF. The CDR3 DNA is TGTGCCAGCAGCAACAGGGGGGCGGACACTGAAGCTTTCTTT.

This chain joins TRBV13 and TRBJ2-3; TRBD2 matches at 7 bases. The V and J ends lost 4 bases and 0 bases, in that order; junction bases with no gene match: 7. Germline loops: CDR1 PRHDT, CDR2 FYEKMQ (reference sequence). The length of the CDR3 is 16 residues. CDR3 bases: TGTGCCAGCAGCTCCTTAGCGGGCATTAGCACAGATACGCAGTATTTT. Amino acid sequence: CASSSLAGISTDTQYF.

This clone appeared once. The chain uses TRBV11-2 and TRBJ1-1; D gene unclear. Trimming shortened V by 3 bases and J by 4 bases, and 9 bases separated the two germline ends. The germline CDR1 and CDR2 sequences are SGHAT and FQNNGV. This CDR3 is built from 13 residues. The CDR3 here is CASSLEVITEAFF. The CDR3 region has the DNA TGTGCCAGCAGCTTGGAGGTCATCACTGAAGCTTTCTTT. Supplemented by reference TRBV11-2 and TRBJ1-1, the full variable domain reads EAGVAQSPRYKIIEKRQSVAFWCNPISGHATLYWYQQILGQGPKLLIQFQNNGVVDDSQLPKDRFSAERLKGVDSTLKIQPAKLEDSAVYLCASSLEVITEAFFGQGTRLTVV.

The rearrangement links TRBV6-4 to TRBJ2-5, with no clear D. Between the trimmed V and J ends, which lost 3 bases and 1 base, there was a span of 6 bases. Per the germline V gene, CDR1 is MRHNA and CDR2 is SNTAGT. This CDR3 contains 13 residues. The CDR3 reads CASSERIQETQYF. CDR3 nucleotides: TGTGCCAGCAGTGAGAGGATCCAAGAGACCCAGTACTTC.

This clone was observed a handful of times. V is TRBV27 and J is TRBJ2-2, with 8 bases that match TRBD1. Unmatched junction bases numbered 6, after V lost 2 bases and J lost 1 base. This CDR3 has 17 amino acids. In germline, CDR1 is MNHEY, CDR2 SMNVEV (reference sequence). The CDR3 reads CASSLTRDRRNTGELFF. DNA for the CDR3: TGTGCCAGCAGTTTAACCCGGGACAGGAGGAACACCGGGGAGCTGTTTTTT.

V is TRBV2 and J is TRBJ1-5; D is ambiguous. The germline CDR1 and CDR2 sequences are SNHLY and FYNNEI. Trimming pared 4 bases from V and 2 bases from J, leaving 6 bases between. The CDR3 has 13 residues. The CDR3 is CASSVAGNQPQHF. CDR3 DNA sequence: TGTGCCAGCAGTGTGGCAGGCAATCAGCCCCAGCATTTT.

The chain combines TRBV7-9 with TRBJ2-1, with D tentatively TRBD1 (5 bases). Germline CDR1 is SEHNR and CDR2 is FQNEAQ (reference sequence). This CDR3 region has 16 residues. V was cut by 0 bases and J by 5 bases, with 14 bases left in between. In DNA, the CDR3 is TGTGCCAGCAGCTTAGCAGGGGTTGCCCTCAACAATGAGCAGTTCTTC. Amino acids: CASSLAGVALNNEQFF.

This chain joins TRBV7-2 and TRBJ2-7; 7 positions agree with TRBD1. The germline CDR1 and CDR2 sequences are SGHTA and FQGNSA. The CDR3 spans 14 residues. Trimming cost V 4 bases and J 2 bases; bases outside gene matches: 5. CDR3 bases: TGTGCCAGCAGCTGGGGGACAGCTACCTACGAGCAGTACTTC. It encodes CASSWGTATYEQYF.

The count of this clone is one. CDR3: CASGEATNEKLFF. CDR3 DNA: TGTGCTAGCGGGGAGGCGACTAATGAAAAACTGTTTTTT. The chain has TRBV12-5 and TRBJ1-4; unclear D gene. V was clipped by 9 bases and J by 2 bases, with 10 bases between them. This CDR3 has 13 amino acids. CDR1 is LGHNT and CDR2 is FRNRAP in the germline V gene.

This chain links TRBV15 with TRBJ1-2; D possibly corresponds to TRBD1 (6 bases). Trimming took 0 bases from V and 8 from J, leaving 16 bases between them. CDR1 is LNHNV, CDR2 YYDKDF, per germline (reference sequence). The length of the CDR3 is 15 residues. Here the CDR3 reads CATSRDRTAGQGYTF. For the CDR3, the DNA is TGTGCCACCAGCAGAGATAGGACAGCCGGACAAGGCTACACCTTC.

This clone was counted between two and nine times. In DNA, the CDR3 is TGCGCCAGCAGCTTAAGGGGATTTCCACCCGGGGAGCTGTTTTTT. This encodes CASSLRGFPPGELFF. V and J are TRBV5-1 and TRBJ2-2; perhaps TRBD1 as D (5 bases). The V end was cut by 2 bases, the J end by 6 bases, with 14 bases between. The CDR3 sequence is 15 residues long. Germline V CDR1 and CDR2: SGHRS, YFSETQ.

This clone turned up a few times. The chain couples TRBV15 to TRBJ2-1, with D possibly being TRBD1 (6 bases). Looked up from germline, CDR1 is LNHNV and CDR2 is YYDKDF (reference sequence). The V end was cut by 5 bases, the J end by 13 bases, with 18 bases between. CDR3 size: 13 residues. The chain's CDR3 is CATSLPGQSSQFF. CDR3 bases: TGTGCCACCAGCTTACCCGGACAGTCCAGCCAGTTCTTC.

This chain connects TRBV6-1 to TRBJ1-5; no clear D. Germline CDR1 reads MNHNS; CDR2 reads SASEGT. The V end was cut by 3 bases, the J end by 0 bases, with 6 bases between. This CDR3 is built from 14 residues. The CDR3 bases are TGTGCCAGCAGTGAGTCAGTTAGCAATCAGCCCCAGCATTTT. Translation gives CASSESVSNQPQHF.

V and J are TRBV7-3 and TRBJ2-3; 14 bases agree with TRBD2. The CDR3 is 16 residues long. Germline V gene sequence: CDR1 SGHTA, CDR2 FQGTGA. V lost 5 bases and J lost 3; bases outside the gene matches: 4. The CDR3 sequence: CASSPGLAGGTDTQYF. The CDR3 DNA follows: TGTGCCAGCAGCCCTGGACTAGCGGGAGGAACAGATACGCAGTATTTT.

This clone appeared a single time. The chain combines TRBV5-1 with TRBJ1-1; the D is unclear. In germline, CDR1 is SGHRS, CDR2 YFSETQ. V lost 5 bases to trimming and J lost 1 base, with 12 bases between them. The CDR3 sequence is 14 residues long. The CDR3 sequence is CASRSGAWNTEAFF. The CDR3 DNA reads as TGCGCCAGCAGGTCGGGAGCTTGGAACACTGAAGCTTTCTTT. Combining the CDR3 with reference TRBV5-1 and TRBJ1-1 gives the whole variable domain KAGVTQTPRYLIKTRGQQVTLSCSPISGHRSVSWYQQTPGQGLQFLFEYFSETQRNKGNFPGRFSGRQFSNSRSEMNVSTLELGDSALYLCASRSGAWNTEAFFGQGTRLTVV.

The chain links TRBV2 to TRBJ2-5, with D possibly TRBD2 on 6 matching bases. This CDR3 comprises 15 residues. CDR1 is SNHLY and CDR2 is FYNNEI in the germline V gene. Trimming took 2 bases from V and 5 from J, leaving 15 bases between them. Here the CDR3 reads CASSEPWLAKETQYF. For the CDR3, the DNA is TGTGCCAGCAGTGAACCCTGGCTAGCGAAGGAGACCCAGTACTTC.